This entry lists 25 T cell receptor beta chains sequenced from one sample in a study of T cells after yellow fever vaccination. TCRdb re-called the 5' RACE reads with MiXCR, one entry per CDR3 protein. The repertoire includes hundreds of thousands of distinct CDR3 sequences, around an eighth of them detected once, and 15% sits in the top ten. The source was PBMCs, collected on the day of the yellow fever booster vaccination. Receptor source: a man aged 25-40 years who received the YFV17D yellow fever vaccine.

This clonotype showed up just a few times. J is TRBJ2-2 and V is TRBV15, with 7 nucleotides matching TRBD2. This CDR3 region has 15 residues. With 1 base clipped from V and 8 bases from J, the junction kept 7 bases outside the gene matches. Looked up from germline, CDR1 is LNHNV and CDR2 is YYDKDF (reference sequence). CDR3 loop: CATSRVASGGGELFF. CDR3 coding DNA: TGTGCCACCAGCAGAGTAGCTAGCGGCGGTGGGGAGCTGTTTTTT. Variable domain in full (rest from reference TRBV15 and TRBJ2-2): DAMVIQNPRYQVTQFGKPVTLSCSQTLNHNVMYWYQQKSSQAPKLLFHYYDKDFNNEADTPDNFQSRRPNTSFCFLDIRSPGLGDTAMYLCATSRVASGGGELFFGEGSRLTVL.

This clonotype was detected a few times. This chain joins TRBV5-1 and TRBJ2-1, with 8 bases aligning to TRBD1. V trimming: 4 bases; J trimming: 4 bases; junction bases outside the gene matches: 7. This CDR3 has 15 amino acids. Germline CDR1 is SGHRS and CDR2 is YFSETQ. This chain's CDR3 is CASSNIDRGYNEQFF. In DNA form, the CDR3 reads TGCGCCAGCAGCAACATTGACAGGGGATACAATGAGCAGTTCTTC.

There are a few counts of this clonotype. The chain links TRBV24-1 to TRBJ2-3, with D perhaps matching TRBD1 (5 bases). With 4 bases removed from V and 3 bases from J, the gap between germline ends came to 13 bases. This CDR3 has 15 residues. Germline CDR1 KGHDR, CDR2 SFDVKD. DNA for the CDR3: TGTGCCACCAGTGACCCCGTCCGACAGACAGATACGCAGTATTTT. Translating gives CATSDPVRQTDTQYF.

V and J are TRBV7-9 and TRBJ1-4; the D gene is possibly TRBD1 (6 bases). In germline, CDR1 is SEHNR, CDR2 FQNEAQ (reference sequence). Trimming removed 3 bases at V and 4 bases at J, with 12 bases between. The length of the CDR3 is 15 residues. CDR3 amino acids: CASSFGDRLNEKLFF. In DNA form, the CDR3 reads TGTGCCAGCAGCTTTGGCGACAGGCTTAATGAAAAACTGTTTTTT.

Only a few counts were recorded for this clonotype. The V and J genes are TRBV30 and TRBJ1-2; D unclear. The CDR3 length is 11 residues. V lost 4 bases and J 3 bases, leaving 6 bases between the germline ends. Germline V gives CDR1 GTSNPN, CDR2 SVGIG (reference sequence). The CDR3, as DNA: TGTGCCTGGAATCAGTACTATGGCTACACCTTC. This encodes CAWNQYYGYTF.

CDR3 DNA: TGCAGCGTTGATAGCGGGAGTAGAAATGAGCAGTTCTTC. This translates into CSVDSGSRNEQFF. The chain carries TRBV29-1 and TRBJ2-1; 9 bases match TRBD2. V lost 3 bases to trimming and J lost 7 bases; unmatched junction nucleotides: 4. Germline V gives CDR1 SQVTM, CDR2 ANQGSEA. There are 13 residues in the CDR3.

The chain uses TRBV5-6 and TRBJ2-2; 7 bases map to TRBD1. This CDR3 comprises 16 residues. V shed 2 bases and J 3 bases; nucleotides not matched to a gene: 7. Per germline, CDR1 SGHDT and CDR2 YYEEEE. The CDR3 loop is CASSFPQGRDTGELFF. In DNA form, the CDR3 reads TGTGCCAGCAGCTTTCCACAGGGGCGTGACACCGGGGAGCTGTTTTTT.

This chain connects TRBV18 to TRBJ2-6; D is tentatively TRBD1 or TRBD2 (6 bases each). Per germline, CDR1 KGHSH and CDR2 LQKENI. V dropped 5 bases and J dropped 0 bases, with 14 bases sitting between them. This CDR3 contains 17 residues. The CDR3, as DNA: TGTGCCAGCTCATCGGGGGCGGTCGGCTCTGGGGCCAACGTCCTGACTTTC. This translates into CASSSGAVGSGANVLTF.

This CDR3 is CASSPGLAVKETQYF. CDR3 nucleotide sequence: TGTGCCAGCTCACCCGGGTTGGCGGTGAAAGAGACCCAGTACTTC. The rearrangement links TRBV18 to TRBJ2-5, with D uncertain. This CDR3 spans 15 amino acids. CDR1 and CDR2 (germline): KGHSH, LQKENI. Trimming took off 3 bases at V and 3 bases at J, with 14 bases between the two ends.

The CDR3 loop reads CASSSGGRQETQYF. DNA of the CDR3: TGTGCCAGCAGCTCTGGAGGGCGGCAAGAGACCCAGTACTTC. This chain joins TRBV7-9 and TRBJ2-5, with a possible D match to TRBD2 (6 bases). V was pared by 4 bases and J by 2 bases, with 11 bases between. CDR1 and CDR2 (germline): SEHNR, FQNEAQ (reference sequence). CDR3 size: 14 residues. The full variable domain, in which reference TRBV7-9 and TRBJ2-5 provide the parts outside the CDR3, is DTGVSQNPRHKITKRGQNVTFRCDPISEHNRLYWYRQTLGQGPEFLTYFQNEAQLEKSRLLSDRFSAERPKGSFSTLEIQRTEQGDSAMYLCASSSGGRQETQYFGPGTRLLVL.

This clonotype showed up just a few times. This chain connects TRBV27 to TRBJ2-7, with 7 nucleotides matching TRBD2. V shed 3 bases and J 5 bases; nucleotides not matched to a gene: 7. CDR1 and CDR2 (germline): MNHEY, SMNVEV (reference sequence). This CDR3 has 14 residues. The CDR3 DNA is TGTGCCAGCAGTTTTGCAAAACTAGCGAACGAGCAGTACTTC. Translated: CASSFAKLANEQYF.

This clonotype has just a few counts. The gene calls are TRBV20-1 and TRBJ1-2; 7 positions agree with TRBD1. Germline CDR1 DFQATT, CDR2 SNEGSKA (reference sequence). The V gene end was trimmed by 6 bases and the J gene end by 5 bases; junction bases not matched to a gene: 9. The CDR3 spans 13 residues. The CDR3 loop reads CSASQGLEYGYTF. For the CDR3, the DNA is TGCAGTGCCTCACAGGGGTTGGAGTATGGCTACACCTTC.

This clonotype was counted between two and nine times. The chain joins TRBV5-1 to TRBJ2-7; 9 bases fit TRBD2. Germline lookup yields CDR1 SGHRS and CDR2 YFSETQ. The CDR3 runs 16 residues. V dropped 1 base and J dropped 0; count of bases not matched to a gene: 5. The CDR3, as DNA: TGCGCCAGCAGCTTGCGACTAGCGGTACCCTCCTACGAGCAGTACTTC. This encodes CASSLRLAVPSYEQYF.

In DNA form, the CDR3 reads TGTGCCAGCAGTCAAACTAGCGGGCGTATATACAATGAGCAGTTCTTC. Residues: CASSQTSGRIYNEQFF. The chain has TRBV25-1 and TRBJ2-1; 9 bases are a match to TRBD2. The trim removed 5 bases at V and 4 bases at J, leaving 9 bases unmatched. CDR1 MGHDK and CDR2 SYGVNS come from the germline V gene. The CDR3 runs to 16 residues.

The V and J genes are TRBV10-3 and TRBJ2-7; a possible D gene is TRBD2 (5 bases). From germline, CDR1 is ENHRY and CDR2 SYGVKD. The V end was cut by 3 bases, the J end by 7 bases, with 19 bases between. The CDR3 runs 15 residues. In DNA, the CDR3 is TGTGCCATCAGTGACTTCAGACTTACTTCGGGGGAGCAGTACTTC. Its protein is CAISDFRLTSGEQYF.

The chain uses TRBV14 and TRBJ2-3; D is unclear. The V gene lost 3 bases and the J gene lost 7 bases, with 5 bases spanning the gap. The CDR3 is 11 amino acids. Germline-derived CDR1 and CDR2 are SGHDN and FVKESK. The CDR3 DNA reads TGTGCCAGCAGCCACTCGCATACGCAGTATTTT. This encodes CASSHSHTQYF.

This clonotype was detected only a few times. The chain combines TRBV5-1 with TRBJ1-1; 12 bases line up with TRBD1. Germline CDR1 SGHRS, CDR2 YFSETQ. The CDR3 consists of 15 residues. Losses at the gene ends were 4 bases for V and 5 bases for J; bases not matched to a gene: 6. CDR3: CASSGGTGGYTEAFF. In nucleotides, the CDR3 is TGCGCCAGCAGCGGGGGGACAGGGGGCTATACTGAAGCTTTCTTT.

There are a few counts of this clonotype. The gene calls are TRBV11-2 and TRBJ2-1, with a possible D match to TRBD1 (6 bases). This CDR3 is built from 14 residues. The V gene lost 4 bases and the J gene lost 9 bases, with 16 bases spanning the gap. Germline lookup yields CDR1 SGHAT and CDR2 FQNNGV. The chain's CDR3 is CASSSGQLRPEQFF. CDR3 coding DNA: TGTGCCAGCAGCTCCGGACAGCTCCGACCTGAGCAGTTCTTC.

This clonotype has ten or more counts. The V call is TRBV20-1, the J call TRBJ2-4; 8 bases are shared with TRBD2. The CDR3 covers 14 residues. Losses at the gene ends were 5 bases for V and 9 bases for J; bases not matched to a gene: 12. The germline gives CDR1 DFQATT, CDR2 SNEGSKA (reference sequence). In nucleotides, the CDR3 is TGCAGTGCTGCCCAGGGGACTAGTCTTACCATTCAGTACTTC. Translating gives CSAAQGTSLTIQYF.

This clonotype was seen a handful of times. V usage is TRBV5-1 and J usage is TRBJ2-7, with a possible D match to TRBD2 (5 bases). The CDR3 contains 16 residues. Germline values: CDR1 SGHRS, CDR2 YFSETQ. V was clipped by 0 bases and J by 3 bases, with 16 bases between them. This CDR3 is CASSLAGAAGVYEQYF. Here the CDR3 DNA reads TGCGCCAGCAGCTTGGCTGGCGCGGCCGGGGTCTACGAGCAGTACTTC.

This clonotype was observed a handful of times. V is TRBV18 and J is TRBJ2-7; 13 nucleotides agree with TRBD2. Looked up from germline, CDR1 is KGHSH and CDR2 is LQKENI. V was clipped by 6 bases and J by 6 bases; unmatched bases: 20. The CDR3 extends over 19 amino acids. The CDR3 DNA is TGTGCCAGCTCGCCTCCGGGACTAGCGGGATCCTACGCAGGGGGCGAGCAGTACTTC. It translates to CASSPPGLAGSYAGGEQYF. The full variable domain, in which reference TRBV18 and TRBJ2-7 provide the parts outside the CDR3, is NAGVMQNPRHLVRRRGQEARLRCSPMKGHSHVYWYRQLPEEGLKFMVYLQKENIIDESGMPKERFSAEFPKEGPSILRIQQVVRGDSAAYFCASSPPGLAGSYAGGEQYFGPGTRLTVT.

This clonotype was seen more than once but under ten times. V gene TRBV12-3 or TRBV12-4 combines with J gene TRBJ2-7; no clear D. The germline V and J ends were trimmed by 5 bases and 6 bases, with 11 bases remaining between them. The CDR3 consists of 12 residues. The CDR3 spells CASSKKPLEQYF. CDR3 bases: TGTGCCAGCAGTAAAAAACCCCTCGAGCAGTACTTC.

The CDR3 loop is CATSVSGIYNEQFF. The CDR3 region has the DNA TGTGCCACCAGCGTTAGCGGTATCTACAATGAGCAGTTCTTC. The chain has TRBV15 and TRBJ2-1, with TRBD2 as a possible D gene (6 bases). V lost 5 bases to trimming and J lost 3 bases, with 11 bases between them. Germline V gives CDR1 LNHNV, CDR2 YYDKDF (reference sequence). CDR3 length: 14 amino acids. The whole variable domain, remainder taken from reference TRBV15 and TRBJ2-1, is DAMVIQNPRYQVTQFGKPVTLSCSQTLNHNVMYWYQQKSSQAPKLLFHYYDKDFNNEADTPDNFQSRRPNTSFCFLDIRSPGLGDTAMYLCATSVSGIYNEQFFGPGTRLTVL.

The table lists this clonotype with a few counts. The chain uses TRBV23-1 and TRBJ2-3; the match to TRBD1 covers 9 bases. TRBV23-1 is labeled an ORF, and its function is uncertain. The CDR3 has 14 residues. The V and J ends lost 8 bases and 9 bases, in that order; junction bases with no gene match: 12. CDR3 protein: CASPKAQGAETQYF. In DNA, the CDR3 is TGCGCCAGCCCTAAGGCACAGGGGGCTGAGACGCAGTATTTT.

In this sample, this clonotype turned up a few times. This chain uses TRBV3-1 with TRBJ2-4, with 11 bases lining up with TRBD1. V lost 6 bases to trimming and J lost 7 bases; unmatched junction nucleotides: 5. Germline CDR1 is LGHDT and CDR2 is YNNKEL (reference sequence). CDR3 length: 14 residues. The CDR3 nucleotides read TGTGCCAGCAGGGGGGACAGGGGGAGGAACATTCAGTACTTC. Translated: CASRGDRGRNIQYF. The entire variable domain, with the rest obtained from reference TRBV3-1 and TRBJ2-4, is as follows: DTAVSQTPKYLVTQMGNDKSIKCEQNLGHDTMYWYKQDSKKFLKIMFSYNNKELIINETVPNRFSPKSPDKAHLNLHINSLELGDSAVYFCASRGDRGRNIQYFGAGTRLSVL.